This passage covers 27 T cell receptor beta chains from one sample sequenced in a study of blood T cell repertoires in COVID-19. Repertoires were generated with immunoSEQ multiplex PCR, while TCRdb's copy carries only in-frame clones and drops some. The profile covers about 150,000 clones, with just under 85% appearing a single time and approximately 32% taken by the ten largest. Sequenced: peripheral blood. The receptor source for this set is a woman in her sixties with acute or convalescent COVID-19.

The chain combines TRBV5-1 with TRBJ1-4; D is undetermined. The germline V and J ends were trimmed by 3 bases and 3 bases, with 12 bases remaining between them. CDR1 and CDR2 (germline): SGHRS, YFSETQ. CDR3 size: 15 residues. The CDR3 DNA reads as TGCGCCAGCAGCTCCGCCGGGTCATCTAATGAAAAACTGTTTTTT. It specifies CASSSAGSSNEKLFF.

The chain employs TRBV6-1 and TRBJ1-1; D unresolved. Germline values: CDR1 MNHNS, CDR2 SASEGT. V lost 4 bases and J lost 4, with 22 bases in between. The CDR3 consists of 17 residues. CDR3 sequence reads: CASSGPSAGYFTTEAFF. DNA of the CDR3: TGTGCCAGCAGTGGCCCGTCGGCAGGCTACTTCACCACTGAAGCTTTCTTT.

V gene TRBV5-5 combines with J gene TRBJ2-7; 7 bases map to TRBD1. The CDR3 length is 15 residues. Germline V lookup: CDR1 SGHKS, CDR2 YYEKEE (reference sequence). Trimming took 5 bases from V and 0 from J; bases not matched to a gene: 8. The CDR3 nucleotides read TGTGCCAGCAGGCCTGCCTCAGGGGGCTCCTACGAGCAGTACTTC. Translating it yields CASRPASGGSYEQYF.

The chain links TRBV28 to TRBJ1-2; 8 nucleotides agree with TRBD1. Germline V gives CDR1 MDHEN, CDR2 SYDVKM. The trim removed 2 bases at V and 6 bases at J, leaving 5 bases unmatched. CDR3 size: 14 residues. The chain's CDR3 is CASSLGQGGDGYTF. The CDR3 DNA reads as TGTGCCAGCAGTTTAGGACAGGGAGGGGATGGCTACACCTTC.

This chain links TRBV6-6 with TRBJ1-2, with D perhaps matching TRBD1 (6 bases). CDR3 length equals 14 residues. V was clipped by 3 bases and J by 2 bases, with 10 bases between them. Germline V gene data show CDR1 as MNHNY and CDR2 as SVGAGI (reference sequence). The CDR3 region is CASSYTGQNYGYTF. The CDR3 region has the DNA TGTGCCAGCAGTTATACAGGGCAGAACTATGGCTACACCTTC.

The V call is TRBV27, the J call TRBJ1-1; D unclear. The CDR3 has 14 amino acids. Germline CDR1 is MNHEY and CDR2 is SMNVEV (reference sequence). The ends were cut back, 6 bases at V and 5 bases at J, with 16 bases in the middle. CDR3 protein: CASRTLTGKTEAFF. The CDR3 DNA sequence: TGTGCCAGCAGGACTCTGACCGGGAAGACTGAAGCTTTCTTT.

The chain uses TRBV7-9 and TRBJ2-5; possible D gene TRBD1, 5 bases. The CDR3 is made up of 13 amino acids. Per germline, CDR1 SEHNR and CDR2 FQNEAQ (reference sequence). V lost 1 base and J lost 5, with 8 bases in between. CDR3 sequence reads: CASSLEKGETQYF. CDR3 coding DNA: TGTGCCAGCAGCTTAGAGAAGGGGGAGACCCAGTACTTC.

CDR3 sequence (DNA): TGCAGCGTTGAGTATGTTCAGGGATATGGCTACACCTTC. The encoded protein is CSVEYVQGYGYTF. The rearrangement uses TRBV29-1 and TRBJ1-2; D possibly corresponds to TRBD1 (5 bases). The CDR3 extends over 13 amino acids. V was cut by 3 bases and J by 5 bases, with 13 bases left in between. Germline loops: CDR1 SQVTM, CDR2 ANQGSEA.

The gene calls are TRBV5-1 and TRBJ2-7, with 9 bases matching TRBD1. The CDR3 has 15 residues. Germline CDR1 and CDR2: SGHRS and YFSETQ. Trimming removed 4 bases from V and 9 bases from J; junction bases left unmatched: 14. CDR3 DNA sequence: TGCGCCAGCAGCCCACAGGGGGGACAGGGCTCCGTGCAGTACGTC. It specifies CASSPQGGQGSVQYV.

This clone showed up just a few times. V is TRBV7-9 and J is TRBJ1-2, with TRBD1 matching 9 bases. The germline CDR1 and CDR2 sequences are SEHNR and FQNEAQ (reference sequence). V lost 5 bases to trimming and J lost 2 bases; unmatched junction nucleotides: 9. This CDR3 spans 16 amino acids. CDR3 loop: CASSVPQGANNYGYTF. In DNA form, the CDR3 reads TGTGCCAGCAGCGTACCACAGGGGGCGAACAACTATGGCTACACCTTC.

This chain links TRBV6-6 with TRBJ1-1, with D maybe TRBD1 (5 bases). The germline V gene encodes CDR1 MNHNY and CDR2 SVGAGI (reference sequence). With 4 bases removed from V and 6 bases from J, the gap between germline ends came to 15 bases. The CDR3 loop spans 14 amino acids. The CDR3 loop reads CASSSAQGFAEAFF. The CDR3 coding sequence is TGTGCCAGCAGTTCCGCTCAGGGCTTCGCTGAAGCTTTCTTT.

The CDR3 bases are TGTGCCAGCAGCTCCCACGGACAGGGAACGGGAAACACCATATATTTT. Protein sequence: CASSSHGQGTGNTIYF. The V gene is TRBV7-2, the J gene TRBJ1-3; 8 bases are a match to TRBD1. The germline V gene encodes CDR1 SGHTA and CDR2 FQGNSA. This CDR3 has 16 residues. V shed 4 bases, J shed 4 bases, and the junction held 9 bases outside the gene matches.

This chain uses TRBV7-8 with TRBJ2-3; 16 bases are shared with TRBD2. V gave up 5 bases and J gave up 6 bases; unmatched junction bases: 14. The CDR3 loop spans 19 amino acids. Germline-derived CDR1 and CDR2 are SGHVS and FQNEAQ. The CDR3 sequence: CASSQNTGLAGGPSDTQYF. Written as DNA, the CDR3 is TGTGCCAGCAGCCAAAATACGGGACTAGCGGGGGGGCCGTCTGATACGCAGTATTTT.

V and J are TRBV11-1 and TRBJ2-1, with 8 bases aligning to TRBD2. This CDR3 region has 16 residues. The germline V gene has CDR1 SGHAT and CDR2 FQDESV (reference sequence). The trim removed 2 bases at V and 6 bases at J, leaving 9 bases unmatched. This chain's CDR3 is CASSLFGREGSNEQFF. CDR3 coding DNA: TGTGCCAGCAGCTTATTCGGTCGGGAGGGGTCCAATGAGCAGTTCTTC. Combining the CDR3 with reference TRBV11-1 and TRBJ2-1 gives the whole variable domain EAEVAQSPRYKITEKSQAVAFWCDPISGHATLYWYRQILGQGPELLVQFQDESVVDDSQLPKDRFSAERLKGVDSTLKIQPAELGDSAMYLCASSLFGREGSNEQFFGPGTRLTVL.

The chain uses TRBV5-1 and TRBJ1-2; a possible D gene is TRBD1 (5 bases). The V and J ends lost 6 bases and 8 bases respectively, with 23 bases between them. CDR1 is SGHRS, CDR2 YFSETQ, per germline. The CDR3 is 15 amino acids. The DNA of the CDR3 is TGCGCCAGCACAGTGGGGGGGATTGGCCACACGGGCTACACCTTC. Its protein product is CASTVGGIGHTGYTF.

Details on this clone: Other DNA sequences in the same sample also yield this CDR3. The chain carries TRBV28 and TRBJ2-3; D gene unclear. Trimming stripped 4 bases from V and 1 base from J, with 9 bases between. Germline assignment: CDR1 MDHEN and CDR2 SYDVKM. The CDR3 is 14 residues long. The CDR3 DNA reads TGTGCCAGCAGTTCCAACTATCGCACAGATACGCAGTATTTT. It yields the protein CASSSNYRTDTQYF.

CDR3 region: CASSLAGGSEQYV. In DNA, the CDR3 is TGTGCCAGCAGCCTTGCCGGGGGTAGTGAGCAGTACGTC. The chain uses TRBV3-1 (or the pseudogene TRBV3-2) and TRBJ2-7; TRBD2 might be the D (6 bases). CDR1 and CDR2 from the germline V gene are LGHDT and YNNKEL (reference sequence). The CDR3 has 13 amino acids. V lost 4 bases and J lost 7, with 14 bases in between.

This chain joins TRBV24-1 and TRBJ1-5, with a weak D call TRBD1 (5 bases). The CDR3 sequence is 13 residues long. Trimming removed 12 bases at V and 9 bases at J, with 20 bases between. CDR1 is KGHDR and CDR2 is SFDVKD in the germline V gene. CDR3 nucleotide sequence: TGTGCCGCTCAGCGGGACGGCCGGGGGCCCCAGCATTTT. Translated: CAAQRDGRGPQHF.

The gene calls are TRBV19 and TRBJ1-3; 10 bases match TRBD1. Trimming took 8 bases from V and 0 from J; bases not matched to a gene: 1. The CDR3 has 14 amino acids. Germline CDR1 LNHDA, CDR2 SQIVND (reference sequence). DNA for the CDR3: TGTGCCAGTTGGACAGGGGGCTCTGGAAACACCATATATTTT. Amino acid sequence: CASWTGGSGNTIYF. Based on the CDR3 plus reference TRBV19 and TRBJ1-3, the full variable domain is DGGITQSPKYLFRKEGQNVTLSCEQNLNHDAMYWYRQDPGQGLRLIYYSQIVNDFQKGDIAEGYSVSREKKESFPLTVTSAQKNPTAFYLCASWTGGSGNTIYFGEGSWLTVV.

This chain connects TRBV6-1 to TRBJ1-2; D gene ambiguous. This CDR3 is 10 amino acids long. V lost 5 bases and J 11 bases, leaving 9 bases between the germline ends. Germline V gives CDR1 MNHNS, CDR2 SASEGT. This CDR3 is CASSYIGYTF. For the CDR3, the DNA is TGTGCCAGCAGTTATATCGGTTACACCTTC.

The gene calls are TRBV11-2 and TRBJ1-1; D remains ambiguous. This CDR3 is built from 15 residues. V shed 5 bases and J shed 1 base, with 14 bases lying between them. The germline V gene has CDR1 SGHAT and CDR2 FQNNGV. CDR3: CASSLRGLSNTEAFF. For the CDR3, the DNA is TGTGCCAGCAGCCTTCGTGGACTCTCGAACACTGAAGCTTTCTTT.

V is TRBV20-1 and J is TRBJ1-2, with D tentatively TRBD1 (6 bases). The CDR3 is 13 amino acids. In germline, CDR1 is DFQATT, CDR2 SNEGSKA (reference sequence). The V end lost 3 bases, the J end lost 2 bases, and 10 bases lay between the germline ends. The DNA for the CDR3 is TGCAGTGCTAGTACAGGGATGAACTATGGCTACACCTTC. Translated: CSASTGMNYGYTF.

The chain uses TRBV3-1 (or the pseudogene TRBV3-2) and TRBJ1-3; D unresolved. The CDR3 totals 18 residues. Germline values: CDR1 LGHDT, CDR2 YNNKEL (reference sequence). Trimming removed 1 base at V and 1 base at J, with 17 bases between. This CDR3 reads CASSQVRIRVRSGNTIYF. Here the CDR3 DNA reads TGTGCCAGCAGCCAAGTAAGAATCCGGGTGAGATCTGGAAACACCATATATTTT.

The rearrangement uses TRBV9 and TRBJ1-2; D perhaps matches TRBD1 (5 bases). The CDR3 has 13 amino acids. Per germline, CDR1 SGDLS and CDR2 YYNGEE. Trimming shortened V by 2 bases and J by 6 bases, and 11 bases separated the two germline ends. The CDR3 coding sequence is TGTGCCAGCAGCGTTGGGGCGCTGGATGGCTACACCTTC. Translating gives CASSVGALDGYTF.

This clone has a single count. The chain uses TRBV3-1 (or the pseudogene TRBV3-2) and TRBJ2-7; 9 bases agree with TRBD1. Trimming removed 4 bases from V and 1 base from J; junction bases left unmatched: 5. Germline values: CDR1 LGHDT, CDR2 YNNKEL (reference sequence). This CDR3 contains 15 residues. The CDR3 DNA sequence: TGTGCCAGCAGCCCACGGACAGGGGTGTCCTACGAGCAGTACTTC. Translating gives CASSPRTGVSYEQYF.

The rearrangement links TRBV15 to TRBJ2-5, with D unresolved. Germline V gene lookup returns CDR1 LNHNV and CDR2 YYDKDF (reference sequence). V lost 0 bases to trimming and J lost 9 bases, with 23 bases between them. The CDR3 extends over 17 amino acids. Here the CDR3 DNA reads TGTGCCACCAGCAGAGATCGGCGAAACTACGACCTGAAGCCCCAGTACTTC. Protein sequence: CATSRDRRNYDLKPQYF. The full variable domain, rest sourced from reference TRBV15 and TRBJ2-5, is DAMVIQNPRYQVTQFGKPVTLSCSQTLNHNVMYWYQQKSSQAPKLLFHYYDKDFNNEADTPDNFQSRRPNTSFCFLDIRSPGLGDTAMYLCATSRDRRNYDLKPQYFGPGTRLLVL.

The V call is TRBV5-1, the J call TRBJ2-3; TRBD1 matches at 8 bases. CDR1 is SGHRS, CDR2 YFSETQ, per germline. The CDR3 has 16 residues. The J segment lost 1 base and the V segment lost 1 base, leaving 5 bases of the junction unmatched. The CDR3 DNA follows: TGCGCCAGCAGCTTGACCGGACAGGGTGGCACAGATACGCAGTATTTT. Translation: CASSLTGQGGTDTQYF. Looking up the rest from reference TRBV5-1 and TRBJ2-3 gives the full variable domain: KAGVTQTPRYLIKTRGQQVTLSCSPISGHRSVSWYQQTPGQGLQFLFEYFSETQRNKGNFPGRFSGRQFSNSRSEMNVSTLELGDSALYLCASSLTGQGGTDTQYFGPGTRLTVL.